Sequencing of this T cell receptor beta chain was carried out in a study of vaccination and CD4 T cells after COVID-19. As for this clonotype: Antigen: not known.

TCRdb re-called the PCR reads through MiXCR, storing one row per CDR3 protein. The data contain 15,000 to 20,000 distinct CDR3 sequences, approximately 67% of them singletons. Findings and limits, study-wide: Median SARS-CoV-2-reactive clonotype numbers went from about 20 to 38; this increase was not significant.

The CDR3 has 11 amino acids. Germline V lookup: CDR1 MNHNS, CDR2 SASEGT. The ends were cut back, 6 bases at V and 4 bases at J, with 5 bases in the middle. The source of this sequence is a human donor who had recovered from COVID-19. Sequenced here: CD4+ T cells from blood, sampled before SARS-CoV-2 vaccination. The rearrangement uses TRBV6-1 and TRBJ2-3, with D possibly being TRBD1 or TRBD2 (5 bases each). The chain's CDR3 is CASRGADTQYF. CDR3 DNA: TGTGCCAGCAGGGGGGCAGATACGCAGTATTTT.